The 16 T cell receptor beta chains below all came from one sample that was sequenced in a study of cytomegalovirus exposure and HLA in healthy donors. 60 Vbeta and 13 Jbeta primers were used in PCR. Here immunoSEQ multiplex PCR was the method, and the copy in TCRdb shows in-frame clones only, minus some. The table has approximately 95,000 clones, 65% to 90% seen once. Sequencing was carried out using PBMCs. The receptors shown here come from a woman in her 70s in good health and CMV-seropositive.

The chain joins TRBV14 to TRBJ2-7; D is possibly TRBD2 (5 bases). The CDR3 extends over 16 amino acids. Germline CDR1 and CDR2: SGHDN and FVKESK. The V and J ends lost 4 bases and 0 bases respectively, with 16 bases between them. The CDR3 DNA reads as TGTGCCAGCAGCCCCGTTGGGCTAGCCCTCTCCTACGAGCAGTACTTC. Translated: CASSPVGLALSYEQYF.

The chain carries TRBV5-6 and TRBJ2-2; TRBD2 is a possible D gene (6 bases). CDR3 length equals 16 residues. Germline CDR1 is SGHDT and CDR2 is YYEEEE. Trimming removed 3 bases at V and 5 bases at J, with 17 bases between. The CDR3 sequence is CASSSLAFQRTGELFF. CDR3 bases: TGTGCCAGCAGCTCCCTAGCGTTCCAAAGGACCGGGGAGCTGTTTTTT.

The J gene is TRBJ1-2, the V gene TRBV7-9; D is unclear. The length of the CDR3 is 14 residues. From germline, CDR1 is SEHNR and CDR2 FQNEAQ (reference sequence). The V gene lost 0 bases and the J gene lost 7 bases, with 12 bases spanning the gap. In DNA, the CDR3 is TGTGCCAGCAGCTTAGCCCCGCCTGGGAGTGGCTACACCTTC. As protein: CASSLAPPGSGYTF.

The CDR3: CASSSQTSGRENTQYF. In DNA form, the CDR3 reads TGTGCCAGCAGCTCGCAGACTAGCGGGAGGGAGAATACGCAGTATTTT. This sequence joins TRBV7-9 and TRBJ2-3; 14 nucleotides align to TRBD2. This CDR3 is 16 amino acids long. V shed 4 bases and J 7 bases; nucleotides not matched to a gene: 7. Germline assignment: CDR1 SEHNR and CDR2 FQNEAQ (reference sequence).

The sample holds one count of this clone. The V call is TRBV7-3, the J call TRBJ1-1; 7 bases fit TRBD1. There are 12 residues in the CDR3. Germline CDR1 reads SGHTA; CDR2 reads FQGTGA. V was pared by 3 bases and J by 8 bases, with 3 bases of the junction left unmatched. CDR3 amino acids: CASSFPQGEAFF. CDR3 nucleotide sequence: TGTGCCAGCAGCTTCCCACAGGGGGAAGCTTTCTTT.

For the CDR3, the DNA is TGTGCCAGCAGCCAGGGACAGGGGCCTTACGAGCAGTACTTC. Translation gives CASSQGQGPYEQYF. The chain links TRBV14 to TRBJ2-7, with 10 bases fitting TRBD1. Germline values: CDR1 SGHDN, CDR2 FVKESK. The CDR3 is 14 amino acids. V gave up 3 bases and J gave up 4 bases; unmatched junction bases: 3. Supplemented by reference TRBV14 and TRBJ2-7, the full variable domain reads EAGVTQFPSHSVIEKGQTVTLRCDPISGHDNLYWYRRVMGKEIKFLLHFVKESKQDESGMPNNRFLAERTGGTYSTLKVQPAELEDSGVYFCASSQGQGPYEQYFGPGTRLTVT.

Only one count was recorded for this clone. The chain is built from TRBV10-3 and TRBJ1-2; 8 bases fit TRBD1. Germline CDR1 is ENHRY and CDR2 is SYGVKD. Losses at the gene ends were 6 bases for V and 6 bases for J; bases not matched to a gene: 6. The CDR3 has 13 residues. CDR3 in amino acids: CAISGRQGNGYTF. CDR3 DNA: TGTGCCATCAGCGGTAGACAGGGGAATGGCTACACCTTC.

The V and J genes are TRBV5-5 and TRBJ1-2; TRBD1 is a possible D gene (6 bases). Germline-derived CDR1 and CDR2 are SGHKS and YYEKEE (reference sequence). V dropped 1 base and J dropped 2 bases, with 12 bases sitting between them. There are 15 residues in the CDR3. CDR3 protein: CASSLRYQGNYGYTF. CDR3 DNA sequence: TGTGCCAGCAGCTTGCGCTATCAGGGGAACTATGGCTACACCTTC.

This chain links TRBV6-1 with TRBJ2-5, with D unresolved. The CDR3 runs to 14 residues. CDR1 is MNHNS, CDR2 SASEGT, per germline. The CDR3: CASARLTAKETQYF. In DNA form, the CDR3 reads TGTGCTTCAGCTAGGCTCACGGCGAAGGAGACCCAGTACTTC.

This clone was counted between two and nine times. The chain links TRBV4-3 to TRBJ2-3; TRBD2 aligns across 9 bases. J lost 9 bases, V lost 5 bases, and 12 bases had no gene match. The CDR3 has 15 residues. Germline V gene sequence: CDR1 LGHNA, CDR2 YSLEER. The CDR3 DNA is TGCGCCAGCAGCGCTGAAGCGGGAGGACTGCCAACGCAGTATTTT. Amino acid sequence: CASSAEAGGLPTQYF.

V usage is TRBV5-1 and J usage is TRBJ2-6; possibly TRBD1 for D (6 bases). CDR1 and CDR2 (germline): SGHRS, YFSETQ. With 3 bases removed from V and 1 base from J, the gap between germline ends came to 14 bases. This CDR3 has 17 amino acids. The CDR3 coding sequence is TGCGCCAGCAGCTCGGAACAGGGTTTTTCTGGGGCCAACGTCCTGACTTTC. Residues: CASSSEQGFSGANVLTF.

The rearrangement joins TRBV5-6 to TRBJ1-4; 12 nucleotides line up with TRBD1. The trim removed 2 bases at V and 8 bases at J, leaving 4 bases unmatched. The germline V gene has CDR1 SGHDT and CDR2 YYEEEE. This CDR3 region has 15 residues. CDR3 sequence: CASSLQGQGAEKLFF. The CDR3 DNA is TGTGCCAGCAGCTTACAGGGACAGGGGGCAGAAAAACTGTTTTTT. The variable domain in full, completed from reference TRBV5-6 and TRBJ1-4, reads DAGVTQSPTHLIKTRGQQVTLRCSPKSGHDTVSWYQQALGQGPQFIFQYYEEEERQRGNFPDRFSGHQFPNYSSELNVNALLLGDSALYLCASSLQGQGAEKLFFGSGTQLSVL.

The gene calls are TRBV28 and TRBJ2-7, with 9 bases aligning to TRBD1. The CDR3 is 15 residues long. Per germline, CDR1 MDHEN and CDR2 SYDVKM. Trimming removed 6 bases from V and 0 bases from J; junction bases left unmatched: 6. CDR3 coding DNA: TGTGCCAGCAGCTACCGGGACAGGGTCTCCTACGAGCAGTACTTC. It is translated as CASSYRDRVSYEQYF.

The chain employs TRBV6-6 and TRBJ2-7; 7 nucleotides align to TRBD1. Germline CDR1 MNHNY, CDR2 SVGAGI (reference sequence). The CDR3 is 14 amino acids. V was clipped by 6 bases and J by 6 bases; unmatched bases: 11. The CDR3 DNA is TGTGCCAGCAGAAGACAGGGAGAGGCTCGCGAGCAGTACTTC. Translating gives CASRRQGEAREQYF.

The CDR3 DNA is TGCAGCGTTTCCCAGACTAGCGGAGCCTACGAGCAGTACTTC. Protein product: CSVSQTSGAYEQYF. The V gene is TRBV29-1, the J gene TRBJ2-7, with 9 positions matching TRBD2. This CDR3 has 14 residues. Germline V gene sequence: CDR1 SQVTM, CDR2 ANQGSEA. J gave up 2 bases and V 5 bases, and 7 bases lay outside the gene matches.

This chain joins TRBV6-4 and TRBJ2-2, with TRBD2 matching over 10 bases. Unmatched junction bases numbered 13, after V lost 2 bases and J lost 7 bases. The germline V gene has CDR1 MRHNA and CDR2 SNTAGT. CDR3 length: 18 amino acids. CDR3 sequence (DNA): TGTGCCAGCAGTGACCTTCGGAGAGCGGGAGGGCCGGTCGGGGAGCTGTTTTTT. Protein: CASSDLRRAGGPVGELFF.